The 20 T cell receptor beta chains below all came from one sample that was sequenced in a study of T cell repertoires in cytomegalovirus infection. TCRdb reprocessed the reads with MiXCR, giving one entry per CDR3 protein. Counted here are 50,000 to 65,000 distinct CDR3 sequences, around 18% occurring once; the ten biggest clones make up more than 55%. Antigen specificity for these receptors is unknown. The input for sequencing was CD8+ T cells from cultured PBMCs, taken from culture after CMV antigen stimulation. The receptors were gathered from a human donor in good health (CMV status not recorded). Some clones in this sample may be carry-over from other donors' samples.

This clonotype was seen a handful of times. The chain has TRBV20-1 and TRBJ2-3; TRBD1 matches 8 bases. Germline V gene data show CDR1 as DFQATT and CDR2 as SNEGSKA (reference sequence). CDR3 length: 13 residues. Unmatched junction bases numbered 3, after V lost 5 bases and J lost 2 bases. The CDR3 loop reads CSARDRPTDTQYF. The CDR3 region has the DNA TGCAGTGCTCGGGACAGGCCCACAGATACGCAGTATTTT.

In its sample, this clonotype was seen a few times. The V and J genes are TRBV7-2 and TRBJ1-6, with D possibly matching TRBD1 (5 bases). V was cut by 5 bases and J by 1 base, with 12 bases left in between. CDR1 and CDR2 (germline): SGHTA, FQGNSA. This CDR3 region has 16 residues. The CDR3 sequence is CASSPTWGSYNSPLHF. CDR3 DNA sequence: TGTGCCAGCAGCCCCACCTGGGGGTCCTATAATTCACCCCTCCACTTT.

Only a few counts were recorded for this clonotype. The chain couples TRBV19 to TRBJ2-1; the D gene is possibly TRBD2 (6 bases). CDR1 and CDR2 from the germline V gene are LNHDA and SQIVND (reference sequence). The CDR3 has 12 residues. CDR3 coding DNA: TGTTCCTCGGGAGTAGGTTACAATGAGCAGTTCTTC. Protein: CSSGVGYNEQFF.

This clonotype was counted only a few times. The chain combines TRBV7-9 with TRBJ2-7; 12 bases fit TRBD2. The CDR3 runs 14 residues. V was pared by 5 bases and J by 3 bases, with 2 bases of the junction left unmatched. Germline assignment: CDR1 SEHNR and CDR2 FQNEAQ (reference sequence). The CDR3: CASSMTSGGYEQYF. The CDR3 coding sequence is TGTGCCAGCAGCATGACTAGCGGGGGCTACGAGCAGTACTTC.

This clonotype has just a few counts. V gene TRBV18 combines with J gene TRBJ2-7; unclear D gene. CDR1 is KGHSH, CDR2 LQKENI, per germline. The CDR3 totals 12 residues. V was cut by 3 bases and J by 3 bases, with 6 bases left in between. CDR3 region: CASSPGNYEQYF. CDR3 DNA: TGTGCCAGCTCACCCGGAAACTACGAGCAGTACTTC.

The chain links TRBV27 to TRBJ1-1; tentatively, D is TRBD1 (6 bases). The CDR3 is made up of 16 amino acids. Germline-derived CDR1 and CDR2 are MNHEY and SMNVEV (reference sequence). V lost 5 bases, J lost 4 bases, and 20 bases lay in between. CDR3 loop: CASSPAYGGRVTEAFF. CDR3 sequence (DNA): TGTGCCAGCAGTCCTGCCTACGGGGGCCGGGTCACTGAAGCTTTCTTT.

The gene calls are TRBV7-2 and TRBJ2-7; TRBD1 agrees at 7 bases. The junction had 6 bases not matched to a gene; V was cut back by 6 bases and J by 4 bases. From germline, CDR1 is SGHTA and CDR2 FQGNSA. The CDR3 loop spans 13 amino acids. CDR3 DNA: TGTGCCAGCAGATACGGGACAGCTTACGAGCAGTACTTC. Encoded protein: CASRYGTAYEQYF.

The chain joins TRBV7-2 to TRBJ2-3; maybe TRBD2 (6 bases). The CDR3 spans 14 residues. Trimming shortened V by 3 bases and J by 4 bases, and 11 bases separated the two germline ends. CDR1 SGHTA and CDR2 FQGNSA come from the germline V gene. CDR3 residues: CASSFWGVPDTQYF. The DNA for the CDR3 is TGTGCCAGCAGCTTCTGGGGGGTTCCAGATACGCAGTATTTT.

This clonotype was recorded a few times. The CDR3 reads CASSLPQGDGNTIYF. The CDR3 DNA reads as TGTGCCAGCAGCTTACCACAGGGGGACGGAAACACCATATATTTT. J is TRBJ1-3 and V is TRBV7-9; TRBD1 agrees at 8 bases. The trim removed 2 bases at V and 4 bases at J, leaving 4 bases unmatched. The germline gives CDR1 SEHNR, CDR2 FQNEAQ (reference sequence). CDR3 length: 15 amino acids.

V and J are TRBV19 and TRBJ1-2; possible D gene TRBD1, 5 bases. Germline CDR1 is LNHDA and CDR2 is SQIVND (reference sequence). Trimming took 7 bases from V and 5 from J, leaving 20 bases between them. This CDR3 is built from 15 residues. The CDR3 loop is CASMNSFQGRYGYTF. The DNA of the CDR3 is TGTGCCAGTATGAATTCCTTCCAGGGACGGTATGGCTACACCTTC.

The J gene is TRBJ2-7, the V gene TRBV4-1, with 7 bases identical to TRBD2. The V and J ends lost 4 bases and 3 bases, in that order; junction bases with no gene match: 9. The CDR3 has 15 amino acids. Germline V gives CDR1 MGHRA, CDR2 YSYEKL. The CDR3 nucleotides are TGCGCCAGCAGCCCCATTGGCGGGAGTCTCTACGAGCAGTACTTC. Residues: CASSPIGGSLYEQYF.

In DNA, the CDR3 is TGTGCCAGCAGCTCATCAAGGTTGGGGAGTGCGGCCAATGAGCAGTTCTTC. Amino acid sequence: CASSSSRLGSAANEQFF. The gene calls are TRBV7-9 and TRBJ2-1, with a possible D match to TRBD2 (5 bases). V was shortened by 4 bases and J by 6 bases, with 22 bases between the two germline ends. This CDR3 contains 17 residues. Germline CDR1 and CDR2: SEHNR and FQNEAQ (reference sequence). Full variable domain (outside the CDR3, taken from reference TRBV7-9 and TRBJ2-1): DTGVSQNPRHKITKRGQNVTFRCDPISEHNRLYWYRQTLGQGPEFLTYFQNEAQLEKSRLLSDRFSAERPKGSFSTLEIQRTEQGDSAMYLCASSSSRLGSAANEQFFGPGTRLTVL.

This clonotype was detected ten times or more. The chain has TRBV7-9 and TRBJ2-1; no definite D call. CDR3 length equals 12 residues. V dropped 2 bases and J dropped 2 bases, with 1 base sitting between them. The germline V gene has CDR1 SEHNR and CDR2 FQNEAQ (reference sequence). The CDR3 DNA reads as TGTGCCAGCAGCTTAACCTACAATGAGCAGTTCTTC. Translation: CASSLTYNEQFF.

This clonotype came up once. This chain's CDR3 is CASSRGQGVLYF. The CDR3 DNA is TGTGCCAGCAGCCGAGGACAGGGGGTATTGTACTTC. V is TRBV7-6 and J is TRBJ2-7, with 10 bases identical to TRBD1. This CDR3 comprises 12 residues. CDR1 SGHVS and CDR2 FNYEAQ come from the germline V gene. V dropped 5 bases and J dropped 12; count of bases not matched to a gene: 7.

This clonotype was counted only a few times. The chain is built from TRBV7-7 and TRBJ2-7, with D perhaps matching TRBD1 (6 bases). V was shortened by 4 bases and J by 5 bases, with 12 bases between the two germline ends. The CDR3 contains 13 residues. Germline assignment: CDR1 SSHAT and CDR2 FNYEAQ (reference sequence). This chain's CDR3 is CASSSTSGDEQYF. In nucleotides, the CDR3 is TGTGCCAGCAGCTCAACCTCAGGGGACGAGCAGTACTTC.

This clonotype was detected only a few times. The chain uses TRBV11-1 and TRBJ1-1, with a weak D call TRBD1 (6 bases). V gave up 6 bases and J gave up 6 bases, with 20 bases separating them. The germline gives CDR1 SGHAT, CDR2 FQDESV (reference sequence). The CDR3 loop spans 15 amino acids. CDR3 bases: TGTGCCAGCAGACACGGGGGGGCAGGGCCCTCTGAAGCTTTCTTT. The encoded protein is CASRHGGAGPSEAFF.

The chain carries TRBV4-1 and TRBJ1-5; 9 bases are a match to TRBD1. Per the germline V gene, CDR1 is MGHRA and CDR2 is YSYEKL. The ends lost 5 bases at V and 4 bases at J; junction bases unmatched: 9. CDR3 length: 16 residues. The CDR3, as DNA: TGCGCCAGCAGCGCAGGGCCGACAGGGGGGAATCAGCCCCAGCATTTT. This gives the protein CASSAGPTGGNQPQHF.

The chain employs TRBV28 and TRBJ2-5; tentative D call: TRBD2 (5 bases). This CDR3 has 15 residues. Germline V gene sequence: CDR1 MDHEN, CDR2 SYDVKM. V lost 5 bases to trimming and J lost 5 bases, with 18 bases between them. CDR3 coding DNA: TGTGCCAGCAGTCCCGTTAGCGCACAACGGGAGACCCAGTACTTC. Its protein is CASSPVSAQRETQYF.

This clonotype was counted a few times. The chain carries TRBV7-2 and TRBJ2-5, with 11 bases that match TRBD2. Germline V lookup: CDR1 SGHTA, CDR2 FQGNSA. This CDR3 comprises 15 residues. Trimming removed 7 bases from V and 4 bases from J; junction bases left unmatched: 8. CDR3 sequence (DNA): TGTGCCAGCACTCTTAGCGGGGGGGCCGGAGAGACCCAGTACTTC. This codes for CASTLSGGAGETQYF.

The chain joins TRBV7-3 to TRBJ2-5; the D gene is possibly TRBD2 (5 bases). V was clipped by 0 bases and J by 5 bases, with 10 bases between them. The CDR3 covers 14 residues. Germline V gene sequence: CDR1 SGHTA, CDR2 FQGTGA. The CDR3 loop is CASSLTGLAETQYF. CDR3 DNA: TGTGCCAGCAGCTTAACAGGGTTAGCGGAGACCCAGTACTTC.